This TCR beta chain was retrieved from a study of blood T cell repertoires in COVID-19. Turning to the study itself: Sites in the United States, Italy and Spain provided acute and convalescent COVID-19 samples. PBMCs, B-cell-depleted T cells, or T cells were the source of the cDNA or gDNA that made up the material.

Per the authors' pipeline: Nucleated cell number was recorded as an estimate derived from reference gene primer amplification. The table came from immunoSEQ multiplex PCR; TCRdb's copy has only in-frame clones and leaves some out. That table supplies the V and J calls and clone size; D and trimming were determined from the DNA. Of about 300,000 clones listed, 65% to 85% are singletons. It was during active infection that Seattle patients were enrolled and then longitudinally followed. This receptor was obtained from a human donor with COVID-19, enrolled during active disease. The donor label of this sample is uncertain. Sequencing was performed on peripheral blood.

CDR3 coding DNA: TGTGCCAGCAGCTCGACAGGGGTGGGATACAATGAGCAGTTCTTC. The encoded protein is CASSSTGVGYNEQFF. The chain combines TRBV5-6 with TRBJ2-1; 8 bases agree with TRBD1. Germline CDR1 is SGHDT and CDR2 is YYEEEE. With V trimmed by 3 bases and J by 4 bases, 6 bases remained unmatched. The CDR3 is 15 amino acids. Filled out from reference TRBV5-6 and TRBJ2-1, the complete variable domain reads DAGVTQSPTHLIKTRGQQVTLRCSPKSGHDTVSWYQQALGQGPQFIFQYYEEEERQRGNFPDRFSGHQFPNYSSELNVNALLLGDSALYLCASSSTGVGYNEQFFGPGTRLTVL.